Each of the 24 T cell receptor beta chains below was sequenced from the same sample in a study of T cell repertoires in cytomegalovirus infection. For these TCRs, the target antigens are not known. In TCRdb, the reads were re-called with MiXCR into one record per CDR3 protein. This table has some 560,000 distinct CDR3 sequences, approximately 40% appearing once. The sequencing used cultured PBMCs, collected from culture after CMV antigen stimulation. The receptors were sampled from a human donor in good health (CMV status not recorded). Some clones in this sample may be carry-over from other donors' samples.

This clonotype was found a few times. The V call is TRBV7-9, the J call TRBJ2-3; TRBD1 agrees at 9 bases. Germline CDR1 reads SEHNR; CDR2 reads FQNEAQ (reference sequence). With 4 bases clipped from V and 4 bases from J, the junction kept 15 bases outside the gene matches. The CDR3 runs to 18 residues. In DNA form, the CDR3 reads TGTGCCAGCAGCTCCCTATCCGGGACAGGGTTTTGGGCAGATACGCAGTATTTT. Translating it yields CASSSLSGTGFWADTQYF. The variable domain in full, completed from reference TRBV7-9 and TRBJ2-3, reads DTGVSQNPRHKITKRGQNVTFRCDPISEHNRLYWYRQTLGQGPEFLTYFQNEAQLEKSRLLSDRFSAERPKGSFSTLEIQRTEQGDSAMYLCASSSLSGTGFWADTQYFGPGTRLTVL.

The V call is TRBV5-1, the J call TRBJ2-1; no clear D. From germline, CDR1 is SGHRS and CDR2 YFSETQ. The CDR3 contains 17 residues. V was clipped by 4 bases and J by 0 bases, with 17 bases between them. The CDR3 here is CASSPPMGGSSYNEQFF. CDR3 in DNA: TGCGCCAGCAGCCCACCGATGGGCGGCAGCTCCTACAATGAGCAGTTCTTC.

The rearrangement joins TRBV7-6 to TRBJ2-2, with D uncertain. The CDR3 extends over 12 amino acids. Trimming took off 5 bases at V and 7 bases at J, with 8 bases between the two ends. From germline, CDR1 is SGHVS and CDR2 FNYEAQ. CDR3 in amino acids: CASSREDGELFF. CDR3 bases: TGTGCCAGCAGCCGAGAAGACGGGGAGCTGTTTTTT.

V gene TRBV5-4 combines with J gene TRBJ2-1; 7 bases are shared with TRBD1. CDR3 length: 15 amino acids. Trimming cost V 2 bases and J 4 bases; bases outside gene matches: 6. Germline V gene data show CDR1 as SGHNT and CDR2 as YYREEE (reference sequence). CDR3 nucleotide sequence: TGTGCCAGCAGCTTACCCCCGGGACAGTACAATGAGCAGTTCTTC. Its protein product is CASSLPPGQYNEQFF.

This clonotype was detected a few times. The CDR3 bases are TGTGCCAGCAGTTACCCCAAGACAGGGGGAGACGGCACCCTCCACTTT. Its translation: CASSYPKTGGDGTLHF. This rearrangement joins TRBV6-6 to TRBJ1-6; TRBD1 aligns across 9 bases. CDR1 MNHNY and CDR2 SVGAGI come from the germline V gene (reference sequence). This CDR3 spans 16 amino acids. Germline trimming cut 2 bases from V and 14 bases from J; bases unmatched to any gene: 13.

This clonotype has more than one count but fewer than ten. This rearrangement joins TRBV6-5 to TRBJ2-1; 7 nucleotides line up with TRBD2. The trim removed 7 bases at V and 2 bases at J, leaving 8 bases unmatched. CDR1 and CDR2 from the germline V gene are MNHEY and SVGAGI. This CDR3 comprises 15 residues. This CDR3 reads CASTPPGGTYNEQFF. CDR3 nucleotides: TGTGCCAGCACCCCCCCCGGGGGGACCTACAATGAGCAGTTCTTC.

V usage is TRBV2 and J usage is TRBJ1-3; D unresolved. The CDR3 extends over 16 amino acids. In germline, CDR1 is SNHLY, CDR2 FYNNEI. Trimming took 5 bases from V and 0 from J, leaving 14 bases between them. This CDR3 reads CASSFEEPISGNTIYF. CDR3 nucleotide sequence: TGTGCCAGCAGTTTCGAGGAGCCGATCTCTGGAAACACCATATATTTT.

Concerning this clonotype: Its ends do not fully match the called genes, so a read error is possible. This chain connects TRBV4-1 to TRBJ2-1; TRBD2 matches at 8 bases. The germline CDR1 and CDR2 sequences are MGHRA and YSYEKL. The CDR3 runs to 12 residues. CDR3 sequence (DNA): TGTGCCAGCAGCCCCGGGGGGGCCGGGCAGTTCTTC. Amino acids: CASSPGGAGQFF.

V and J are TRBV19 and TRBJ2-3; D may be TRBD1 (5 bases). The V and J ends lost 6 bases and 2 bases respectively, with 18 bases between them. CDR3 length: 16 amino acids. Germline lookup yields CDR1 LNHDA and CDR2 SQIVND (reference sequence). The CDR3 DNA reads as TGTGCCAGTAGCATCGACAGTCTCCGTCACACAGATACGCAGTATTTT. It translates to CASSIDSLRHTDTQYF.

The DNA of the CDR3 is TGTGCCAGCAGCCCTCTGGGGGTCTCTGGGGCCAACGTCCTGACTTTC. This sequence encodes CASSPLGVSGANVLTF. The chain joins TRBV5-5 to TRBJ2-6; perhaps D is TRBD1 or TRBD2 (5 bases each). The CDR3 has 16 residues. With 4 bases removed from V and 0 bases from J, the gap between germline ends came to 11 bases. CDR1 is SGHKS and CDR2 is YYEKEE in the germline V gene (reference sequence).

This clonotype occurred once. CDR3 DNA sequence: TGTGCCAGCAGACTCCGGGACAGGGGCACAGATACGCAGTATTTT. Encoded protein: CASRLRDRGTDTQYF. J is TRBJ2-3 and V is TRBV5-5; 9 nucleotides agree with TRBD1. After removal of 5 bases from V and 1 base from J, the junction contained 5 bases not matched to a gene. Germline loops: CDR1 SGHKS, CDR2 YYEKEE (reference sequence). The length of the CDR3 is 15 residues.

This clonotype was counted between two and nine times. The chain has TRBV19 and TRBJ2-3, with TRBD2 as a possible D gene (6 bases). Germline CDR1 and CDR2: LNHDA and SQIVND (reference sequence). This CDR3 is built from 15 residues. Trimming shortened V by 5 bases and J by 6 bases, and 18 bases separated the two germline ends. Here the CDR3 reads CASSPEKRRVDTQYF. CDR3 nucleotide sequence: TGTGCCAGTAGTCCCGAGAAACGGAGGGTGGATACGCAGTATTTT.

This clonotype showed up just a few times. This chain connects TRBV2 to TRBJ2-1; TRBD1 agrees at 7 bases. Trimming at V came to 10 bases and at J to 0 bases, leaving 9 bases not matched to a gene. CDR3 size: 15 residues. Looked up from germline, CDR1 is SNHLY and CDR2 is FYNNEI. The CDR3 DNA reads TGTGCCACCCAACCCCGGACAGGCTCCTACAATGAGCAGTTCTTC. Protein sequence: CATQPRTGSYNEQFF.

The chain uses TRBV6-2 or TRBV6-3 and TRBJ2-1; 7 bases fit TRBD2. The length of the CDR3 is 16 residues. The V segment lost 1 base and the J segment 3 bases; nucleotides outside the gene matches: 6. Germline loops: CDR1 MNHEY, CDR2 SVGEGT. In DNA form, the CDR3 reads TGTGCCAGCAGTTACTGGGGGGGGGGAAACTACAATGAGCAGTTCTTC. Translated: CASSYWGGGNYNEQFF.

Many counts were recorded for this clonotype. J is TRBJ2-4 and V is TRBV7-2, with 14 positions matching TRBD2. Germline V CDR1 and CDR2: SGHTA, FQGNSA. CDR3 length equals 17 residues. V dropped 5 bases and J dropped 4; count of bases not matched to a gene: 7. The CDR3 loop reads CASSTPGLAGVKNIQYF. DNA of the CDR3: TGTGCCAGCAGCACACCGGGACTAGCGGGAGTAAAAAACATTCAGTACTTC.

Note on this clonotype: The conserved closing phenylalanine or tryptophan is absent in this CDR3, likely reflecting a read error. This chain joins TRBV7-2 and TRBJ2-1; D call uncertain. Trimming removed 4 bases from V and 0 bases from J, with 10 bases in between. The CDR3 extends over 15 amino acids. Germline lookup yields CDR1 SGHTA and CDR2 FQGNSA. CDR3 loop: CASSSFKYSYNEQFS. CDR3 nucleotides: TGTGCCAGCAGCTCCTTCAAATACTCCTACAATGAGCAGTTCTCC.

This clonotype was seen ten or more times. The rearrangement joins TRBV7-2 to TRBJ1-5; perhaps TRBD1 as D (5 bases). V lost 7 bases and J 2 bases, leaving 9 bases between the germline ends. This CDR3 contains 13 residues. CDR1 SGHTA and CDR2 FQGNSA come from the germline V gene. DNA of the CDR3: TGTGCCAGCACCTGGGGGGGCAATCAGCCCCAGCATTTT. It is translated as CASTWGGNQPQHF.

As DNA, the CDR3 is TGTGCCAGCAGCGAGGGAGCGACTAATGAAAAACTGTTTTTT. Translation gives CASSEGATNEKLFF. This rearrangement joins TRBV12-3 or TRBV12-4 to TRBJ1-4; D is undetermined. This CDR3 has 14 residues. Deletions cut 6 bases from V and 2 bases from J, with 10 bases between.

This clonotype was detected only a few times. The V gene is TRBV6-2 or TRBV6-3, the J gene TRBJ2-1, with TRBD2 identical over 7 bases. V gave up 0 bases and J gave up 4 bases; unmatched junction bases: 3. In germline, CDR1 is MNHEY, CDR2 SVGEGT. CDR3 size: 15 residues. CDR3 nucleotides: TGTGCCAGCAGTTACTCGGGGGGAGGGTACAATGAGCAGTTCTTC. Protein sequence: CASSYSGGGYNEQFF.

The V and J genes are TRBV4-2 and TRBJ1-5, with D uncertain. V lost 0 bases to trimming and J lost 9 bases, with 15 bases between them. The CDR3 is made up of 15 amino acids. Looked up from germline, CDR1 is LGHNA and CDR2 is YNFKEQ. CDR3 in amino acids: CASSQDLSFNRPQHF. In DNA, the CDR3 is TGTGCCAGCAGCCAAGATTTGTCCTTCAATAGGCCCCAGCATTTT.

The chain links TRBV7-6 to TRBJ1-5; D is perhaps TRBD1 (5 bases). Germline V lookup: CDR1 SGHVS, CDR2 FNYEAQ. The CDR3 consists of 14 residues. V was trimmed by 5 bases and J by 6 bases, leaving 14 bases between them. CDR3 residues: CASSPDPDIQPQHF. DNA for the CDR3: TGTGCCAGCAGCCCGGACCCGGACATTCAGCCCCAGCATTTT.

This chain joins TRBV12-5 and TRBJ2-1; 8 nucleotides align to TRBD2. CDR3 size: 14 residues. Trimming removed 9 bases from V and 4 bases from J; junction bases left unmatched: 8. The germline CDR1 and CDR2 sequences are LGHNT and FRNRAP. CDR3 in DNA: TGTGCTAGCCTCGCGGGAGGAGGATACAATGAGCAGTTCTTC. Protein product: CASLAGGGYNEQFF.

The rearrangement joins TRBV12-3 or TRBV12-4 to TRBJ2-1, with 13 bases aligning to TRBD2. The CDR3 runs 17 residues. With V trimmed by 5 bases and J by 4 bases, 8 bases remained unmatched. CDR3 bases: TGTGCCAGCAGTAGATGGGGGACTAGCGGGGTATACAATGAGCAGTTCTTC. Its translation: CASSRWGTSGVYNEQFF.

V usage is TRBV12-3 or TRBV12-4 and J usage is TRBJ1-4; D is unclear. Trimming removed 10 bases from V and 3 bases from J, with 12 bases in between. CDR3 size: 13 residues. The CDR3 spells CATRGVSNEKLFF. The DNA of the CDR3 is TGTGCCACCCGGGGTGTTTCTAATGAAAAACTGTTTTTT.